These 9 T cell receptor beta chains came from one sample sequenced in a study of beta chain features in type 1 diabetes. Sequencing targeted expressed TCRB transcripts, as all isolated RNA had been reverse transcribed. The method was immunoSEQ multiplex PCR; TCRdb's version includes in-frame clones alone and lacks a portion of them. The data contain 600,000 to 700,000 clones, over 10% of them singletons. Study-wide results and caveats: All four CD4+ subsets from Type 1 diabetes patients carried moderately but significantly shorter TCRB CDR3s.

Antigens of these TCRs are unknown. Sequencing used naive CD4+ T cells from blood. The receptors were sampled from a man aged 25 to 40 with type 1 diabetes.

The J gene is TRBJ1-1, the V gene TRBV29-1; D gene ambiguous. Germline V gene lookup returns CDR1 SQVTM and CDR2 ANQGSEA. Trimming cost V 2 bases and J 10 bases, with 20 bases left between them. The CDR3 has 14 amino acids. The CDR3 region is CSVEFRQAELGAFF. The CDR3 region has the DNA TGCAGCGTTGAATTCCGCCAGGCCGAGTTGGGAGCTTTCTTT.

This clone was seen only a few times. This chain joins TRBV5-1 and TRBJ2-6; possibly TRBD1 for D (5 bases). The CDR3 totals 17 residues. Germline CDR1 reads SGHRS; CDR2 reads YFSETQ. V lost 0 bases and J lost 0, with 10 bases in between. The CDR3 sequence is CASSLAIGDSGANVLTF. In DNA, the CDR3 is TGCGCCAGCAGCTTGGCTATAGGGGACTCTGGGGCCAACGTCCTGACTTTC.

J is TRBJ1-4 and V is TRBV20-1; D is ambiguous. Trimming stripped 4 bases from V and 4 bases from J, with 4 bases between. CDR1 DFQATT and CDR2 SNEGSKA come from the germline V gene (reference sequence). This CDR3 has 11 residues. The DNA for the CDR3 is TGCAGTGCTAAGTTTAATGAAAAACTGTTTTTT. Encoded protein: CSAKFNEKLFF.

The V call is TRBV5-4, the J call TRBJ2-3; 9 nucleotides match TRBD1. V lost 6 bases, J lost 3 bases, and 2 bases stayed unmatched. Germline assignment: CDR1 SGHNT and CDR2 YYREEE (reference sequence). This CDR3 has 13 amino acids. The CDR3 DNA follows: TGTGCCAGCACAGGACAGGGGACAGATACGCAGTATTTT. Its protein product is CASTGQGTDTQYF. The full variable domain, in which reference TRBV5-4 and TRBJ2-3 provide the parts outside the CDR3, is ETGVTQSPTHLIKTRGQQVTLRCSSQSGHNTVSWYQQALGQGPQFIFQYYREEENGRGNFPPRFSGLQFPNYSSELNVNALELDDSALYLCASTGQGTDTQYFGPGTRLTVL.

The chain joins TRBV7-9 to TRBJ2-5; tentatively, D is TRBD1 (5 bases). Trimming removed 1 base at V and 1 base at J, with 7 bases between. Germline-derived CDR1 and CDR2 are SEHNR and FQNEAQ (reference sequence). The CDR3 sequence is 14 residues long. Written as DNA, the CDR3 is TGTGCCAGCAGCTTAGTTGGGGCCCAAGAGACCCAGTACTTC. This gives the protein CASSLVGAQETQYF.

There are a few counts of this clone. The chain couples TRBV19 to TRBJ2-1; 10 bases agree with TRBD2. The V gene's germline CDR1 is LNHDA and CDR2 SQIVND (reference sequence). Trimming at V came to 1 base and at J to 4 bases, leaving 1 base not matched to a gene. The CDR3 sequence is 15 residues long. CDR3: CASSIGSGGYNEQFF. The CDR3, as DNA: TGTGCCAGTAGTATAGGTAGCGGGGGGTACAATGAGCAGTTCTTC. Full variable domain (rest looked up from reference TRBV19 and TRBJ2-1): DGGITQSPKYLFRKEGQNVTLSCEQNLNHDAMYWYRQDPGQGLRLIYYSQIVNDFQKGDIAEGYSVSREKKESFPLTVTSAQKNPTAFYLCASSIGSGGYNEQFFGPGTRLTVL.

This clone was found a few times. The CDR3 DNA reads as TGTGCCAGCAGCTTATCAGGCGGCGAGACCCAGTACTTC. It codes for CASSLSGGETQYF. The V gene is TRBV7-9, the J gene TRBJ2-5; no clear D. The V end was cut by 2 bases, the J end by 5 bases, with 9 bases between. Germline CDR1 and CDR2: SEHNR and FQNEAQ (reference sequence). The CDR3 totals 13 residues.

In this sample, this clone turned up a few times. The chain carries TRBV5-6 and TRBJ2-5, with D perhaps being TRBD1 or TRBD2 (5 bases each). This CDR3 spans 14 amino acids. Germline-derived CDR1 and CDR2 are SGHDT and YYEEEE. With 5 bases removed from V and 3 bases from J, the gap between germline ends came to 14 bases. The CDR3: CASRRPGPKETQYF. The CDR3 nucleotides are TGTGCCAGCAGGCGTCCGGGACCGAAAGAGACCCAGTACTTC. The whole variable domain, filled in from reference TRBV5-6 and TRBJ2-5, reads DAGVTQSPTHLIKTRGQQVTLRCSPKSGHDTVSWYQQALGQGPQFIFQYYEEEERQRGNFPDRFSGHQFPNYSSELNVNALLLGDSALYLCASRRPGPKETQYFGPGTRLLVL.

The gene calls are TRBV30 and TRBJ2-7; the D call may be TRBD1 or TRBD2 (5 bases each). CDR3 length: 15 amino acids. Germline CDR1 GTSNPN, CDR2 SVGIG (reference sequence). V shed 3 bases and J shed 2 bases, with 17 bases lying between them. In DNA, the CDR3 is TGTGCCTGGAGACCGGGACCCAGGAGAACCTACGAGCAGTACTTC. This translates into CAWRPGPRRTYEQYF.